A selection of T cell receptor beta chains follows, all from one sample in a study of radiotherapy plus CTLA-4 blockade in lung cancer. Here immunoSEQ multiplex PCR was the method, and the copy in TCRdb shows in-frame clones only, minus some. The sample lists under 95,000 clones, under 80% occurring once. The specimen was peripheral blood, collected from a patient treated with radiotherapy plus ipilimumab. The receptors shown here come from a human donor with non-small cell lung cancer whose response to radiotherapy plus ipilimumab could not be evaluated. Some clones in this sample may be carry-over from other donors' samples. Each CDR3 is given with its conserved first and last residue. The D gene is left open where the match is weak. Size is stated for part of the rows, as once, few or many counts, or as a class when the clone is expanded.

CDR3 DNA: TGTGCCAGCAGTGTACCGGGACACCGTGTCGACACTGAAGCTTTCTTT
CDR3 protein: CASSVPGHRVDTEAFF
V gene: TRBV2
J gene: TRBJ1-1
clone size: NA
D gene: NA

CDR3 DNA: TGTGCCAGCAGCGCGGGACAGGGGGGCTACGAGCAGTACTTC
CDR3 protein: CASSAGQGGYEQYF
V gene: TRBV9
J gene: TRBJ2-7
clone size: NA
D gene: TRBD1

CDR3 DNA: TGTGCCAGCAGTTACTCGAGGGCTGGCGGGGAGCTGTTTTTT
CDR3 protein: CASSYSRAGGELFF
V gene: TRBV6-5
J gene: TRBJ2-2
clone size: once
D gene: NA

CDR3 DNA: TGTGCCATCAGTGAGTCAGCAGGGGGAGGCTACACCTTC
CDR3 protein: CAISESAGGGYTF
V gene: TRBV10-3
J gene: TRBJ1-2
clone size: few
D gene: TRBD1

CDR3 DNA: TGCGCCAGCAGCCAAGACCCGCGGGAGACCCAGTACTTC
CDR3 protein: CASSQDPRETQYF
V gene: TRBV4-3
J gene: TRBJ2-5
clone size: NA
D gene: NA

CDR3 DNA: TGTGCCAGTAGTCTTTTAGCGGGGAGCTTTGAGCAGTTCTTC
CDR3 protein: CASSLLAGSFEQFF
V gene: TRBV19
J gene: TRBJ2-1
clone size: NA
D gene: TRBD2

CDR3 DNA: TGTGCCAGCAGTTTTGTAGATCGGGGCTACAATGAGCAGTTCTTC
CDR3 protein: CASSFVDRGYNEQFF
V gene: TRBV5-4
J gene: TRBJ2-1
clone size: NA
D gene: NA

CDR3 DNA: TGTGCCAGCAGTGGGTCGGACAGGACTGAAAAACTGTTTTTT
CDR3 protein: CASSGSDRTEKLFF
V gene: TRBV2
J gene: TRBJ1-4
clone size: few
D gene: TRBD1

CDR3 DNA: TGCGCCAGCAGCCTCGTCGTGAACACTGAAGCTTTCTTT
CDR3 protein: CASSLVVNTEAFF
V gene: TRBV4-1
J gene: TRBJ1-1
clone size: few
D gene: NA

CDR3 DNA: TGTGCCAGTAGTATGGGGGGTAGTTTTAATTCACCCCTCCACTTT
CDR3 protein: CASSMGGSFNSPLHF
V gene: TRBV19
J gene: TRBJ1-6
clone size: NA
D gene: NA

CDR3 DNA: TGTGCCAGTACCGACAGGGGAGGGGAGTACATTCAGTACTTC
CDR3 protein: CASTDRGGEYIQYF
V gene: TRBV19
J gene: TRBJ2-4
clone size: NA
D gene: NA

CDR3 DNA: TGTGCCAGCAGCTTTCGACGGGAGCGATTTCCGGCGAACACTGAAGCTTTCTTT
CDR3 protein: CASSFRRERFPANTEAFF
V gene: TRBV7-2
J gene: TRBJ1-1
clone size: few
D gene: NA

CDR3 DNA: TGCGCCAGCAGCCGGGATGCCCCCCCCACATACTATGGCTACACCTTC
CDR3 protein: CASSRDAPPTYYGYTF
V gene: TRBV5-1
J gene: TRBJ1-2
clone size: NA
D gene: NA

CDR3 DNA: TGTGCCAGTAATCGGGGGGACATCGGACACAATCAGCCCCAGCATTTT
CDR3 protein: CASNRGDIGHNQPQHF
V gene: TRBV19
J gene: TRBJ1-5
clone size: NA
D gene: NA

CDR3 DNA: TGTGCCAGCAGTGAGGAGGACATTCAGTACTTC
CDR3 protein: CASSEEDIQYF
V gene: TRBV2
J gene: TRBJ2-4
clone size: NA
D gene: NA

CDR3 DNA: TGCGCCAGCAGCCAAGCTGGATCAGGGGTGAGGGAGCCCCAGCATTTT
CDR3 protein: CASSQAGSGVREPQHF
V gene: TRBV4-1
J gene: TRBJ1-5
clone size: NA
D gene: NA

CDR3 DNA: TGTGCCAGCAGTCGCACCATTTTTGGACAGGAGCCCCAGCATTTT
CDR3 protein: CASSRTIFGQEPQHF
V gene: TRBV6-5
J gene: TRBJ1-5
clone size: NA
D gene: TRBD1

CDR3 DNA: TGTGCCAGCAGCGATCTTACCTTTCCGAGGGACACTGAAGCTTTCTTT
CDR3 protein: CASSDLTFPRDTEAFF
V gene: TRBV7-9
J gene: TRBJ1-1
clone size: NA
D gene: NA

CDR3 DNA: TGTGCCAGCAGCCTCGACAGGGGGCGGGTGTACGAGCAGTACTTC
CDR3 protein: CASSLDRGRVYEQYF
V gene: TRBV6-5
J gene: TRBJ2-7
clone size: NA
D gene: TRBD1

CDR3 DNA: TGTGCCAGCAGCCCCCGCCGAGGGTGGGGCACAGATACGCAGTATTTT
CDR3 protein: CASSPRRGWGTDTQYF
V gene: TRBV14
J gene: TRBJ2-3
clone size: NA
D gene: NA

CDR3 DNA: TGTGCCAGCACTCAGAGCGGGGGGACGACCCAGTACTTC
CDR3 protein: CASTQSGGTTQYF
V gene: TRBV2
J gene: TRBJ2-5
clone size: NA
D gene: TRBD2

CDR3 DNA: TGTGCCAGCAGTTCCGGAGGAGGCACAGATACGCAGTATTTT
CDR3 protein: CASSSGGGTDTQYF
V gene: TRBV28
J gene: TRBJ2-3
clone size: once
D gene: NA

CDR3 DNA: TGTGCCAGCAGCTTAAGCGGGGCCGCCAATGAGCAGTTCTTC
CDR3 protein: CASSLSGAANEQFF
V gene: TRBV9
J gene: TRBJ2-1
clone size: NA
D gene: TRBD2

CDR3 DNA: TGTGCCAGCAGCCCAGGGTATAGCTACACCTTC
CDR3 protein: CASSPGYSYTF
V gene: TRBV7-2
J gene: TRBJ1-2
clone size: NA
D gene: NA

CDR3 DNA: TGCGCCAGCAGCCGGACAGGGGATAATTCACCCCTCCACTTT
CDR3 protein: CASSRTGDNSPLHF
V gene: TRBV5-1
J gene: TRBJ1-6
clone size: NA
D gene: TRBD1